The entry that follows covers one T cell receptor beta chain sequence. Its antigen is currently unknown. The entirety of the isolated RNA underwent reverse transcription, so expressed TCRB transcripts were sequenced. Naive, central memory and regulatory T cell samples produced a mean of about 3.4 million reads. The repertoire was sequenced with immunoSEQ multiplex PCR; TCRdb's copy has only in-frame clones and lacks some. The sample yields about 620,000 clones, 15% seen once. V gave up 3 bases and J gave up 9 bases; unmatched junction bases: 7. This CDR3 has 14 residues. The germline V gene has CDR1 ENHRY and CDR2 SYGVKD. The data derive from a study of beta chain features in type 1 diabetes. Study summary: Cell yields, gender and age were comparable in patients and healthy donors.

Study findings and constraints: Compared with healthy donors, patients appeared to share more similar naive, central memory and regulatory TCRB repertoires. VDJ junctions from type 1 diabetes patients carried fewer insertions and larger deletions.

The chain links TRBV10-3 to TRBJ2-1; 8 positions agree with TRBD2. The sequencing sample was made of naive CD4+ T cells from blood. The clonotype comes from a young man in good health. The CDR3 protein is CAISELAEVSEQFF. CDR3 nucleotide sequence: TGTGCCATCAGTGAACTAGCGGAAGTGTCTGAGCAGTTCTTC.